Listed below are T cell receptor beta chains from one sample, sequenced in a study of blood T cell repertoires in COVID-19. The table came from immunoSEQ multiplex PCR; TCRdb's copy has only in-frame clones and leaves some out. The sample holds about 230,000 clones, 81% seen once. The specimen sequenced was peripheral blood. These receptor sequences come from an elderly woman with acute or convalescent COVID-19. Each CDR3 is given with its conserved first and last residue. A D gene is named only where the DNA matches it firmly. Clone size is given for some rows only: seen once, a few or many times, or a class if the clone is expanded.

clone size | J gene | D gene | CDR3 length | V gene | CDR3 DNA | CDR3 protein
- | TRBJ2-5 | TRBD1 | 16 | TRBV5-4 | TGTGCCAGCAGCCCAGGACAGGGGGCACTCCAAGAGACCCAGTACTTC | CASSPGQGALQETQYF
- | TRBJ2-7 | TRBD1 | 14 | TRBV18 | TGTGCCAGCTCACGGACAGGTACTACCTACGAGCAGTACTTC | CASSRTGTTYEQYF
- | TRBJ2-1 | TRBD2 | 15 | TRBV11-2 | TGTGCCAGCAGCTCAAATACCGGGACTAGCGGGAAGCAGTTCTTC | CASSSNTGTSGKQFF
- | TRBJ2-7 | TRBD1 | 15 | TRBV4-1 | TGCGCCAGCAGCCTGGGACAGGGAGACGTTTACGAGCAGTACTTC | CASSLGQGDVYEQYF
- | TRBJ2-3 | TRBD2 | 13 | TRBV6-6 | TGTGCCAGCAGTTATCCGGGGGGGGATACGCAGTATTTT | CASSYPGGDTQYF
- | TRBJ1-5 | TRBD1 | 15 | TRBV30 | TGTGCCTGGAGTGTAGGAGGGACAGGGAATCAGCCCCAGCATTTT | CAWSVGGTGNQPQHF
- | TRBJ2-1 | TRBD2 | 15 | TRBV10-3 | TGTGCCATCAGCGCGGGGAGCGCGGGAGAAAATGAGCAGTTCTTC | CAISAGSAGENEQFF
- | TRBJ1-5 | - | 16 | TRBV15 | TGTGCCACCAGCAGAGATCTCCAGGATAGCAATCAGCCCCAGCATTTT | CATSRDLQDSNQPQHF
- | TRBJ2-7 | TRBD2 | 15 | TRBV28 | TGTGCCAGCAGTTACACTAGCGGGAGAGGTTACGAGCAGTACTTC | CASSYTSGRGYEQYF
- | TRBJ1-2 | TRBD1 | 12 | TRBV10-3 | TGTGCCATCACCGGGACAGGGTATGGCTACACCTTC | CAITGTGYGYTF
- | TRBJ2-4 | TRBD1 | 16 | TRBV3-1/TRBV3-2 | TGTGCCAGCAGCCAGTACCCGACAGGGGTCTTAAACATTCAGTACTTC | CASSQYPTGVLNIQYF
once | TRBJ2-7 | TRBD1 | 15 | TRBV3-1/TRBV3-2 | TGTGCCAGCAGCCAGCTACAGGGGCCGCCCTACGAGCAGTACTTC | CASSQLQGPPYEQYF
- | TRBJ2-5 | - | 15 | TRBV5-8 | TGTGCCAGCAGGTCCCGACAGGAGCTAATCGAGACCCAGTACTTC | CASRSRQELIETQYF
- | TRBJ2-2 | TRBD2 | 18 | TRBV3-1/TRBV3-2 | TGTGCCAGCAGCCAGATATGGTGGGAGGGGACGAACACCGGGGAGCTGTTTTTT | CASSQIWWEGTNTGELFF
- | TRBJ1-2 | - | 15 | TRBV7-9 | TGTGCCAGCAGCCGAGGGGACAATTTTAACTATGGCTACACCTTC | CASSRGDNFNYGYTF
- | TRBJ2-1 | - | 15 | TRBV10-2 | TGCGCCAGCAGTGAACCAGCTCTACGGGTTCATGAGCAGTTCTTC | CASSEPALRVHEQFF
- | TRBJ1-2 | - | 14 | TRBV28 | TGTGCCAGCAGCAATCCTAGATACCCCTATGGCTACACCTTC | CASSNPRYPYGYTF
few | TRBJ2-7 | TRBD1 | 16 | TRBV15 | TGTGCCACCAGCAGAGAGATGGGACAGGGGGTAAACGAGCAGTACTTC | CATSREMGQGVNEQYF
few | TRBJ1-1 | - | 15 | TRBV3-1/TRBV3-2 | TGTGCCAGCAGCCGCAAGACGGGAGGGAATACTGAAGCTTTCTTT | CASSRKTGGNTEAFF
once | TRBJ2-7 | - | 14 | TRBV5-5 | TGTGCCAGCAGCTTGGTTCCAGGGACCTACGAGCAGTACTTC | CASSLVPGTYEQYF
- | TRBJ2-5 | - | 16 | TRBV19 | TGTGCCAGTAGTATAGATTTCCAGGGTGGTCGAGAGACCCAGTACTTC | CASSIDFQGGRETQYF
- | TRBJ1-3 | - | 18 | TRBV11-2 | TGTGCCAGCAGCTTGGAGAACCGGGACTTTTTATCTAGAAACACCATATATTTT | CASSLENRDFLSRNTIYF
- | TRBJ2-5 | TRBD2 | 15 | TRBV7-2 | TGTGCCAGCAGCTGGGTAGCGGGGGCACAAGAGACCCAGTACTTC | CASSWVAGAQETQYF
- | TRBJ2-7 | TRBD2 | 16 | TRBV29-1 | TGCAGCGCCAAAATATTGGGGGGGGGAGCCCCCTACGAGCAGTACTTC | CSAKILGGGAPYEQYF
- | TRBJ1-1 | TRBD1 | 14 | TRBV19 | TGTGCCAGTAGTAGAACAGGGGAGAACACTGAAGCTTTCTTT | CASSRTGENTEAFF
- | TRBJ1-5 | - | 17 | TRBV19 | TGTGCCAGTAGTCCTATAGGGAGCCAGTTAAGCAATCAGCCCCAGCATTTT | CASSPIGSQLSNQPQHF
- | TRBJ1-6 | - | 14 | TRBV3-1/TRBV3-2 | TGTGCCAGCAGCCCTACGACAGGCAATTCACCCCTCCACTTT | CASSPTTGNSPLHF
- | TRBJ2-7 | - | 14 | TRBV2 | TGTGCCAGCAGTGGTAGGACAGAACCCTACGAGCAGTACTTC | CASSGRTEPYEQYF
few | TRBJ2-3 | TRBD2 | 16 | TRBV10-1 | TGCGCCAGCAGTGAGGTCCAGGGAGGGAGCTCCGATACGCAGTATTTT | CASSEVQGGSSDTQYF
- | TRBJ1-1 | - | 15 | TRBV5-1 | TGCGCCAGCAGCTTGGCCCTCAGGGGCGGGACTGAAGCTTTCTTT | CASSLALRGGTEAFF
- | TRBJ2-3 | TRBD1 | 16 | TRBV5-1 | TGCGCCAGCAGCTTGGAGGCCGACAGGGTGGGAGATACGCAGTATTTT | CASSLEADRVGDTQYF
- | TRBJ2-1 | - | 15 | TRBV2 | TGTGCCAGCAGGCGGACTCTAGCAGAGATCAATGAGCAGTTCTTC | CASRRTLAEINEQFF
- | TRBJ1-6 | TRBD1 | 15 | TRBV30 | TGTGCCTGGAGTGTTCCGGGACAGACCAATTCACCCCTCCACTTT | CAWSVPGQTNSPLHF
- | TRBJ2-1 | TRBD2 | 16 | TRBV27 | TGTGCCAGCAGTTTCGACCGGACTAGCGGGAGTTATGAGCAGTTCTTC | CASSFDRTSGSYEQFF
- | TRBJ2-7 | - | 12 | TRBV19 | TGTGCCAGTCAGGACAGTGCCTACGAGCAGTACTTC | CASQDSAYEQYF
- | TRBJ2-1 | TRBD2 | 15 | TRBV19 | TGTGCCAGTAGTATAGCCGGGGGGGTTTACAATGAGCAGTTCTTC | CASSIAGGVYNEQFF
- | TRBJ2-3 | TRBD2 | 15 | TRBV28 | TGTGCCAGCAGTTTTCGGGGAGGGCAGGGAGATACGCAGTATTTT | CASSFRGGQGDTQYF